The source of this TCR beta chain is a study of metastatic and nonmetastatic thyroid tumors. TCRdb re-called the PCR reads through MiXCR. In the table there are tens of thousands of clones, about 20% of which are singletons. This clone was seen at least ten times. V lost 0 bases and J lost 7, with 12 bases in between. Looked up from germline, CDR1 is GTSNPN and CDR2 is SVGIG (reference sequence). This CDR3 is 13 amino acids long. None of the patients had undergone any treatment ahead of thyroid surgery. This chain links TRBV30 with TRBJ1-2; no reliable D call. The TCR originated in a female donor with papillary thyroid cancer or a benign thyroid nodule (not recorded which). Some clones in this sample may be carry-over from other donors' samples. The material sequenced was blood. The CDR3 spells CAWSVLEGSGYTF. Written as DNA, the CDR3 is TGTGCCTGGAGTGTACTTGAAGGCAGTGGCTACACCTTC. The complete variable domain, with remaining parts taken from reference TRBV30 and TRBJ1-2, reads SQTIHQWPATLVQPVGSPLSLECTVEGTSNPNLYWYRQAAGRGLQLLFYSVGIGQISSEVPQNLSASRPQDRQFILSSKKLLLSDSGFYLCAWSVLEGSGYTFGSGTRLTVV.